The entry below describes one T cell receptor beta chain. Patients with chemo-refractory metastatic non-small-cell lung cancer received focal radiation plus CTLA-4 blockade with ipilimumab. The CDR3 totals 18 residues. Losses at the gene ends were 3 bases for V and 6 bases for J; bases not matched to a gene: 12. Germline V gene lookup returns CDR1 SGHTA and CDR2 FQGNSA. The data were obtained in a study of radiotherapy plus CTLA-4 blockade in lung cancer. Looking at the study overall: Objective responses occurred in around 18% of patients; 25% to 40% had disease control.

Sequenced by immunoSEQ multiplex PCR; TCRdb stores in-frame clones only, minus some. The sample records about 49,000 clones, roughly 81% being singletons. The TCR comes from a human donor with non-small cell lung cancer whose response to radiotherapy plus ipilimumab could not be evaluated. J is TRBJ2-3 and V is TRBV7-2, with 13 bases matching TRBD2. The source material was peripheral blood, sampled from a patient treated with radiotherapy plus ipilimumab. The CDR3 DNA sequence: TGTGCCAGCAGCTTGGGTACACTAGCGGGAGGGCGGGGGGATACGCAGTATTTT. Protein sequence: CASSLGTLAGGRGDTQYF.